This TCR beta chain appears in the sequencing data of a study of T cells after yellow fever vaccination. TCRdb re-called the 5' RACE reads through MiXCR, storing one row per CDR3 protein. The data hold about 510,000 distinct CDR3 sequences, with roughly a fifth observed a single time. CDR1 is SEHNR and CDR2 is FQNEAQ in the germline V gene (reference sequence). V dropped 5 bases and J dropped 10 bases, with 11 bases sitting between them. The CDR3 runs 11 residues. This clonotype came up a few times. The receptor comes from a young man who received the YFV17D yellow fever vaccine. The rearrangement links TRBV7-9 to TRBJ1-1, with a weak D call TRBD1 (5 bases). Sample: PBMCs, taken roughly 20 days after the first yellow fever vaccination. The CDR3 protein is CASSPGGGAFF. Written as DNA, the CDR3 is TGTGCCAGCAGCCCCGGCGGGGGAGCTTTCTTT.